These 21 T cell receptor beta chains were sequenced from one sample in a study of CD8 T cells in Susac syndrome (dated by TCRdb to the late 2010s). The library relied on the immunoSEQ multiplex PCR assay. RNA was extracted using the RNeasy kit, and about 0.45 to 1 microgram was reverse transcribed with random hexamers. TCRdb's own reprocessing of the public reads used fastp at Q25 and MiXCR and kept productive beta chains. Every distinct CDR3 protein forms one entry, paired with its most common genes and DNA. In all, the sample holds roughly 100,000 distinct CDR3 sequences, and around 94% of those were seen once. Around 0.4% of the sample goes to the ten largest clones. The sequenced sample consisted of CD8+ T cells from PBMCs. Receptor source: a human donor with Susac syndrome.

This rearrangement joins TRBV3-1 to TRBJ2-2, with 9 bases that match TRBD2. Germline values: CDR1 LGHDT, CDR2 YNNKEL (reference sequence). This CDR3 contains 17 residues. Trimming cost V 4 bases and J 4 bases; bases outside gene matches: 10. The CDR3 DNA reads TGTGCCAGCAGCCCCTTGGATGTAGCGGGGGCCACCGGGGAGCTGTTTTTT. As protein: CASSPLDVAGATGELFF.

The chain links TRBV4-3 to TRBJ2-1; 11 nucleotides align to TRBD2. J lost 4 bases, V lost 0 bases, and 11 bases had no gene match. The CDR3 loop spans 19 amino acids. Per germline, CDR1 LGHNA and CDR2 YSLEER. The CDR3 bases are TGCGCCAGCAGCCAAGATGGCCTGACTAGCGGGGAGAAGTACAATGAGCAGTTCTTC. This sequence encodes CASSQDGLTSGEKYNEQFF.

The V gene is TRBV19, the J gene TRBJ2-3; 8 nucleotides line up with TRBD2. Germline V gene lookup returns CDR1 LNHDA and CDR2 SQIVND (reference sequence). Germline trimming cut 5 bases from V and 6 bases from J; bases unmatched to any gene: 7. The CDR3 sequence is 14 residues long. The CDR3 sequence is CASSRGLEVDTQYF. The DNA for the CDR3 is TGTGCCAGTAGTCGGGGACTAGAGGTTGATACGCAGTATTTT.

The CDR3 loop is CASSPGTPAGELFF. CDR3 sequence (DNA): TGTGCCAGCAGCCCTGGGACCCCGGCCGGGGAGCTGTTTTTT. The chain recombines TRBV7-2 with TRBJ2-2; D possibly uses TRBD1 or TRBD2 (5 bases each). Germline V CDR1 and CDR2: SGHTA, FQGNSA. Trimming left V 5 bases short and J 6 bases short, with 13 bases between. CDR3 length equals 14 residues.

CDR3 in amino acids: CASEGHYGYTF. In DNA, the CDR3 is TGTGCCAGTGAAGGACACTATGGCTACACCTTC. The chain carries TRBV19 and TRBJ1-2; D is undetermined. The V end lost 8 bases, the J end lost 3 bases, and 7 bases lay between the germline ends. CDR3 size: 11 residues. The germline V gene encodes CDR1 LNHDA and CDR2 SQIVND (reference sequence).

The rearrangement uses TRBV6-5 and TRBJ2-1; D is uncertain. CDR1 and CDR2 from the germline V gene are MNHEY and SVGAGI. CDR3 length: 11 amino acids. V lost 4 bases and J lost 9, with 7 bases in between. The CDR3 loop is CASSSTGEQFF. The CDR3 DNA reads TGTGCCAGCAGTTCAACCGGTGAGCAGTTCTTC.

The chain combines TRBV20-1 with TRBJ2-1; 8 nucleotides agree with TRBD2. CDR1 is DFQATT and CDR2 is SNEGSKA in the germline V gene (reference sequence). The CDR3 extends over 16 amino acids. Trimming removed 2 bases from V and 9 bases from J; junction bases left unmatched: 15. Here the CDR3 reads CSARSKAGATFFEQFF. In DNA, the CDR3 is TGCAGTGCTAGATCTAAAGCGGGGGCCACCTTCTTTGAGCAGTTCTTC.

CDR3 loop: CSVISYEQYF. The CDR3 region has the DNA TGCAGCGTGATTAGCTACGAGCAGTACTTC. The chain is built from TRBV29-1 and TRBJ2-7; D is uncertain. Between the trimmed V and J ends, which lost 6 bases and 3 bases, there was a span of 6 bases. The CDR3 contains 10 residues. Germline assignment: CDR1 SQVTM and CDR2 ANQGSEA.

J is TRBJ2-1 and V is TRBV9; perhaps TRBD2 as D (6 bases). CDR3 length: 12 residues. Germline CDR1 SGDLS, CDR2 YYNGEE. V dropped 4 bases and J dropped 10 bases, with 12 bases sitting between them. CDR3 sequence (DNA): TGTGCCAGCAGCCCTCGTGGGGGGGAGCAGTTCTTC. Residues: CASSPRGGEQFF.

The chain is built from TRBV9 and TRBJ2-1; D possibly corresponds to TRBD1 (5 bases). Trimming left V 2 bases short and J 7 bases short, with 7 bases between. The CDR3 has 12 residues. Germline values: CDR1 SGDLS, CDR2 YYNGEE. CDR3 nucleotide sequence: TGTGCCAGCAGCGTCACAGGTAATGAGCAGTTCTTC. As protein: CASSVTGNEQFF.

This sequence joins TRBV19 and TRBJ2-2, with 12 bases lining up with TRBD1. Germline V gene data show CDR1 as LNHDA and CDR2 as SQIVND (reference sequence). V trimming: 4 bases; J trimming: 7 bases; junction bases outside the gene matches: 7. The CDR3 is made up of 16 amino acids. The CDR3 loop reads CASSNWGQGAIGELFF. CDR3 sequence (DNA): TGTGCCAGTAGTAATTGGGGACAGGGGGCGATCGGGGAGCTGTTTTTT.

The chain links TRBV12-3 or TRBV12-4 to TRBJ2-3, with 8 bases matching TRBD2. The V gene end was trimmed by 4 bases and the J gene end by 5 bases; junction bases not matched to a gene: 11. The CDR3 spans 16 residues. This chain's CDR3 is CASSSRAGGSEDTQYF. CDR3 coding DNA: TGTGCCAGCAGTTCGCGGGCGGGGGGATCGGAAGATACGCAGTATTTT.

DNA for the CDR3: TGTGCCAGCATCACGAAGCCCCAGCATTTT. It specifies CASITKPQHF. The rearrangement uses TRBV3-1 and TRBJ1-5; D is unclear. CDR3 length: 10 amino acids. Germline V lookup: CDR1 LGHDT, CDR2 YNNKEL (reference sequence). Trimming stripped 7 bases from V and 8 bases from J, with 6 bases between.

The chain combines TRBV3-1 with TRBJ2-1; 16 bases match TRBD2. There are 19 residues in the CDR3. V was pared by 2 bases and J by 2 bases, with 6 bases of the junction left unmatched. Per germline, CDR1 LGHDT and CDR2 YNNKEL (reference sequence). The CDR3 spells CASSQLGLAGGAPYNEQFF. DNA for the CDR3: TGTGCCAGCAGCCAACTGGGACTAGCGGGGGGGGCGCCCTACAATGAGCAGTTCTTC.

The chain couples TRBV7-9 to TRBJ1-1; weak D call: TRBD1 (6 bases). The CDR3 extends over 12 amino acids. Germline CDR1 is SEHNR and CDR2 is FQNEAQ (reference sequence). The V end lost 5 bases, the J end lost 7 bases, and 11 bases lay between the germline ends. This CDR3 reads CASSPGGGEAFF. The CDR3 nucleotides are TGTGCCAGCAGCCCGGGGGGCGGTGAAGCTTTCTTT.

The chain has TRBV6-5 and TRBJ2-1; no definite D call. Germline CDR1 is MNHEY and CDR2 is SVGAGI. Trimming took off 0 bases at V and 10 bases at J, with 4 bases between the two ends. This CDR3 comprises 11 residues. CDR3 sequence reads: CASSYSDEQFF. As DNA, the CDR3 is TGTGCCAGCAGTTACTCTGACGAGCAGTTCTTC.

The rearrangement links TRBV2 to TRBJ2-1, with D uncertain. The germline gives CDR1 SNHLY, CDR2 FYNNEI. The CDR3 spans 12 residues. The V end was cut by 8 bases, the J end by 8 bases, with 13 bases between. CDR3 sequence reads: CASDPAGDEQFF. As DNA, the CDR3 is TGTGCCAGCGATCCCGCAGGCGATGAGCAGTTCTTC. Full variable domain (outside the CDR3, taken from reference TRBV2 and TRBJ2-1): EPEVTQTPSHQVTQMGQEVILRCVPISNHLYFYWYRQILGQKVEFLVSFYNNEISEKSEIFDDQFSVERPDGSNFTLKIRSTKLEDSAMYFCASDPAGDEQFFGPGTRLTVL.

The chain is built from TRBV9 and TRBJ2-7, with D possibly called TRBD1 or TRBD2 (7 bases each). CDR1 and CDR2 from the germline V gene are SGDLS and YYNGEE. This CDR3 region has 13 residues. V was clipped by 4 bases and J by 5 bases, with 13 bases between them. Here the CDR3 DNA reads TGTGCCAGCAGCTCAGGGGGGGGGAACGAGCAGTACTTC. It codes for CASSSGGGNEQYF.

V is TRBV7-9 and J is TRBJ2-5; 7 bases are shared with TRBD1. V was clipped by 0 bases and J by 2 bases; unmatched bases: 3. The CDR3 is 15 residues long. Germline lookup yields CDR1 SEHNR and CDR2 FQNEAQ (reference sequence). CDR3 in DNA: TGTGCCAGCAGCTTAGCGGGACAGATACAAGAGACCCAGTACTTC. Protein: CASSLAGQIQETQYF. The variable domain in full, with the rest retrieved from reference TRBV7-9 and TRBJ2-5, is DTGVSQNPRHKITKRGQNVTFRCDPISEHNRLYWYRQTLGQGPEFLTYFQNEAQLEKSRLLSDRFSAERPKGSFSTLEIQRTEQGDSAMYLCASSLAGQIQETQYFGPGTRLLVL.

The chain uses TRBV5-4 and TRBJ2-6; 8 bases are a match to TRBD1. The CDR3 has 18 residues. V lost 4 bases, J lost 1 base, and 10 bases stayed unmatched. The V gene's germline CDR1 is SGHNT and CDR2 YYREEE (reference sequence). CDR3: CASSPFGQGESGANVLTF. The CDR3 DNA reads as TGTGCCAGCAGCCCATTCGGACAGGGCGAGTCTGGGGCCAACGTCCTGACTTTC.

The V and J genes are TRBV14 and TRBJ1-5; no clear D gene. V was pared by 0 bases and J by 7 bases, with 4 bases between. This CDR3 has 12 amino acids. CDR1 and CDR2 from the germline V gene are SGHDN and FVKESK. Here the CDR3 reads CASSQDGQPQHF. The CDR3 nucleotides are TGTGCCAGCAGCCAAGACGGACAGCCCCAGCATTTT.